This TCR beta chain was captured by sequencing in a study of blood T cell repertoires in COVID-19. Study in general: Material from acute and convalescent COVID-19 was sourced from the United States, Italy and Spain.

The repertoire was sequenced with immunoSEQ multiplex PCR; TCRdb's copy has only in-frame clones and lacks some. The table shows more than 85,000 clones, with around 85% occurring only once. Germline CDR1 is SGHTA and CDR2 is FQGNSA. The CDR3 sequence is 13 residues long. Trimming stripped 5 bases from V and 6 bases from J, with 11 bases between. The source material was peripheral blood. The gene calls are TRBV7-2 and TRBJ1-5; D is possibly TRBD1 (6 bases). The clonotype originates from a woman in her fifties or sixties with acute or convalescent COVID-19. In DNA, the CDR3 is TGTGCCAGCAGCCAGGACAGCCTTCAGCCCCAGCATTTT. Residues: CASSQDSLQPQHF.